The clone carrying this TCR beta chain was observed a few times. Its antigen is as yet unknown. The source of the sample is a study of PD-L1 blockade in urothelial cancer. The overall study: From 0 to 3 prior chemotherapy regimens had been given to the patients. Blood was analyzed 3 weeks (second dose) and 6 weeks after treatment start.

Each PCR received spiked synthetic TCR analog templates. The method was immunoSEQ multiplex PCR; TCRdb's version includes in-frame clones alone and lacks a portion of them. The data contain tens of thousands of clones, less than 90% of them singletons. Whole-study results and caveats: Where pretreatment blood TCR clonality fell below the median, better survival was predicted.

Time point of the sample: pretreatment peripheral blood. The length of the CDR3 is 14 residues. Per the germline V gene, CDR1 is MNHNS and CDR2 is SASEGT. V was clipped by 10 bases and J by 1 base, with 14 bases between them. Sequencing used PBMCs, obtained around atezolizumab (anti-PD-L1) treatment. This chain connects TRBV6-1 to TRBJ1-5; possible D gene TRBD1, 6 bases. This receptor was identified in an older woman with urothelial cancer. Written as DNA, the CDR3 is TGTGCCACGGGGGGCGGGTACAGCAATCAGCCCCAGCATTTT. It specifies CATGGGYSNQPQHF.